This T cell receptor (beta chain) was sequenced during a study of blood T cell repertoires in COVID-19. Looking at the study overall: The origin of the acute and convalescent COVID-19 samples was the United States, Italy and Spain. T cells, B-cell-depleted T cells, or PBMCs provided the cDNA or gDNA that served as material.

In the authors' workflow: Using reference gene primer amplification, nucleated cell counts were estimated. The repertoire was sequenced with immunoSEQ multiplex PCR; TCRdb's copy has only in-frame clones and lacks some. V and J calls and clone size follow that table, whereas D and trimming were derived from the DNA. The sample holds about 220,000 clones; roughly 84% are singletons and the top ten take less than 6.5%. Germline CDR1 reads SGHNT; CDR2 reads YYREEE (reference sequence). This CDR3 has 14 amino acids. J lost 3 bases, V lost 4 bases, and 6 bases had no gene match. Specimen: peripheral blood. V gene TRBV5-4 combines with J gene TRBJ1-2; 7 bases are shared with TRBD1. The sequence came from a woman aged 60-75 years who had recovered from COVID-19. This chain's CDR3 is CASSGMTGYYGYTF. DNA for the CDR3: TGTGCCAGCAGCGGGATGACAGGGTACTATGGCTACACCTTC.